The 25 T cell receptor beta chains given below trace back to one sample, sequenced in a study of Ad26.COV2.S vaccination and SARS-CoV-2 variants. This table comes from immunoSEQ multiplex PCR, and its TCRdb copy is limited to in-frame clones, with some not included. The table lists around 320,000 clones, roughly 87% of them singletons. The treatment denotes: about 20 received Ad26.COV2.S at low or high dose, single or two shots; roughly five received placebo; per-sample allocation not given. Samples were taken on day 63 after the first vaccine or placebo injection. The input for sequencing was peripheral blood, taken in a trial of Ad26.COV2.S vaccine versus placebo. These receptors were taken from a person between 18 and 65 years old who received the Ad26.COV2.S COVID-19 vaccine or a placebo.

The chain is built from TRBV2 and TRBJ2-7, with D unresolved. V lost 3 bases to trimming and J lost 0 bases, with 9 bases between them. The CDR3 extends over 14 amino acids. Germline CDR1 SNHLY, CDR2 FYNNEI. CDR3 sequence reads: CASSDLVVSYEQYF. The CDR3 nucleotides read TGTGCCAGCAGTGATTTGGTGGTCTCCTACGAGCAGTACTTC.

Written as DNA, the CDR3 is TGCAGCGTCCCCTCGACCGGATCTGGAAACACCATATATTTT. Translation: CSVPSTGSGNTIYF. This sequence joins TRBV29-1 and TRBJ1-3; the D is unclear. Germline lookup yields CDR1 SQVTM and CDR2 ANQGSEA. The CDR3 has 14 residues. The V end lost 6 bases, the J end lost 1 base, and 13 bases lay between the germline ends.

The rearrangement joins TRBV6-5 to TRBJ2-7; 14 bases fit TRBD2. The CDR3 contains 15 residues. V gave up 2 bases and J gave up 6 bases; unmatched junction bases: 3. CDR1 is MNHEY and CDR2 is SVGAGI in the germline V gene. CDR3 region: CASSYPGLAGVEQYF. The CDR3, as DNA: TGTGCCAGCAGTTACCCGGGACTAGCGGGGGTCGAGCAGTACTTC.

The chain employs TRBV5-1 and TRBJ2-5; no reliable D call. Germline CDR1 and CDR2: SGHRS and YFSETQ. CDR3 length: 12 amino acids. The germline V and J ends were trimmed by 0 bases and 5 bases, with 5 bases remaining between them. The CDR3 DNA reads TGCGCCAGCAGCTTGGAGGACGAGACCCAGTACTTC. Translating it yields CASSLEDETQYF.

The chain carries TRBV7-9 and TRBJ1-4; D call uncertain. V was clipped by 7 bases and J by 8 bases, with 17 bases between them. The length of the CDR3 is 14 residues. Germline CDR1 SEHNR, CDR2 FQNEAQ (reference sequence). CDR3 in DNA: TGTGCCAGCACCGTAAGGGTGTCGGGCGAAAAACTGTTTTTT. It codes for CASTVRVSGEKLFF.

The chain recombines TRBV6-5 with TRBJ1-5; TRBD1 matches at 8 bases. The CDR3 spans 15 residues. Germline values: CDR1 MNHEY, CDR2 SVGAGI. J gave up 3 bases and V 6 bases, and 7 bases lay outside the gene matches. CDR3: CASRRQGKDNQPQHF. The CDR3 DNA reads TGTGCCAGCAGGCGACAGGGGAAGGACAATCAGCCCCAGCATTTT.

This clone was detected a few times. The chain carries TRBV19 and TRBJ1-1; tentative D call: TRBD1 (5 bases). CDR1 and CDR2 (germline): LNHDA, SQIVND (reference sequence). Trimming pared 6 bases from V and 4 bases from J, leaving 24 bases between. The CDR3 has 17 amino acids. This chain's CDR3 is CASSPHQGRNPGTEAFF. As DNA, the CDR3 is TGTGCCAGTAGCCCTCACCAGGGACGGAACCCGGGCACTGAAGCTTTCTTT.

The gene calls are TRBV5-1 and TRBJ2-3, with 9 bases that match TRBD1. With V trimmed by 0 bases and J by 7 bases, 9 bases remained unmatched. CDR3 length: 16 residues. Germline assignment: CDR1 SGHRS and CDR2 YFSETQ. The CDR3 spells CASSLELQGARNTQYF. CDR3 bases: TGCGCCAGCAGCTTGGAACTACAGGGGGCCCGTAATACGCAGTATTTT. Looking up the rest from reference TRBV5-1 and TRBJ2-3 gives the full variable domain: KAGVTQTPRYLIKTRGQQVTLSCSPISGHRSVSWYQQTPGQGLQFLFEYFSETQRNKGNFPGRFSGRQFSNSRSEMNVSTLELGDSALYLCASSLELQGARNTQYFGPGTRLTVL.

The chain recombines TRBV15 with TRBJ2-1; 7 bases line up with TRBD1. V was clipped by 0 bases and J by 7 bases; unmatched bases: 9. This CDR3 is built from 16 residues. The germline V gene encodes CDR1 LNHNV and CDR2 YYDKDF (reference sequence). The CDR3 DNA reads as TGTGCCACCAGCAGAGATAGGACAGGTGAAAGGAATGAGCAGTTCTTC. This codes for CATSRDRTGERNEQFF.

The chain combines TRBV7-9 with TRBJ1-1, with D hard to call. Germline values: CDR1 SEHNR, CDR2 FQNEAQ (reference sequence). The V end was cut by 7 bases, the J end by 1 base, with 13 bases between. This CDR3 has 14 amino acids. This CDR3 is CASTLGEANTEAFF. The CDR3 region has the DNA TGTGCCAGCACCTTGGGCGAGGCGAACACTGAAGCTTTCTTT.

The chain is built from TRBV19 and TRBJ1-2; maybe TRBD1 (5 bases). Trimming stripped 7 bases from V and 0 bases from J, with 15 bases between. Looked up from germline, CDR1 is LNHDA and CDR2 is SQIVND (reference sequence). There are 15 residues in the CDR3. The CDR3 region has the DNA TGTGCCAGTACTCCCAAGTCGGGGGCTAACTATGGCTACACCTTC. Its translation is CASTPKSGANYGYTF.

The chain employs TRBV29-1 and TRBJ2-7; TRBD1 agrees at 9 bases. V dropped 6 bases and J dropped 0; count of bases not matched to a gene: 6. The CDR3 runs 14 residues. Germline V gene sequence: CDR1 SQVTM, CDR2 ANQGSEA. CDR3 coding DNA: TGCAGCGTCGGGGACAGGGCTAGCTCCTACGAGCAGTACTTC. Translation gives CSVGDRASSYEQYF.

V usage is TRBV4-2 and J usage is TRBJ2-6, with 8 bases that match TRBD2. Trimming cost V 5 bases and J 4 bases; bases outside gene matches: 7. Germline V gives CDR1 LGHNA, CDR2 YNFKEQ. This CDR3 has 16 amino acids. The DNA of the CDR3 is TGTGCCAGCAGCTCAAGCGGGGGTCTGGGGGCCAACGTCCTGACTTTC. Amino acids: CASSSSGGLGANVLTF.

The CDR3 DNA reads TGTGCCAGCAGCCCAGGGAGGGGAGACAATGAGCAGTTCTTC. Amino acids: CASSPGRGDNEQFF. The gene calls are TRBV7-9 and TRBJ2-1, with 7 bases identical to TRBD2. CDR3 length equals 14 residues. The V and J ends lost 5 bases and 5 bases, in that order; junction bases with no gene match: 6. Germline V lookup: CDR1 SEHNR, CDR2 FQNEAQ (reference sequence).

The chain joins TRBV19 to TRBJ1-5, with 8 bases identical to TRBD1. CDR1 is LNHDA and CDR2 is SQIVND in the germline V gene (reference sequence). V shed 1 base, J shed 5 bases, and the junction held 4 bases outside the gene matches. The CDR3 runs to 15 residues. The CDR3 sequence: CASSIVSQGDQPQHF. The CDR3 region has the DNA TGTGCCAGTAGTATAGTCTCACAGGGGGATCAGCCCCAGCATTTT.

The chain couples TRBV27 to TRBJ2-3; the D call may be TRBD1 or TRBD2 (5 bases each). The CDR3 totals 14 residues. V was cut by 4 bases and J by 0 bases, with 8 bases left in between. Germline values: CDR1 MNHEY, CDR2 SMNVEV (reference sequence). CDR3 sequence reads: CASSWGFSTDTQYF. The CDR3 bases are TGTGCCAGCAGTTGGGGGTTCAGCACAGATACGCAGTATTTT.

This clone was recorded only once. The genes are TRBV3-1 (or the pseudogene TRBV3-2) and TRBJ1-1; possible D gene TRBD1, 6 bases. V was pared by 5 bases and J by 1 base, with 17 bases between. Germline V gene lookup returns CDR1 LGHDT and CDR2 YNNKEL (reference sequence). The CDR3 runs to 16 residues. CDR3 amino acids: CASSDRLTGQNTEAFF. Here the CDR3 DNA reads TGTGCCAGCAGCGACCGCCTGACAGGACAGAACACTGAAGCTTTCTTT.

The chain uses TRBV28 and TRBJ2-2, with D possibly called TRBD1 or TRBD2 (5 bases each). Germline V gene lookup returns CDR1 MDHEN and CDR2 SYDVKM. This CDR3 has 14 residues. Trimming pared 8 bases from V and 1 base from J, leaving 11 bases between. The CDR3 loop reads CASLGPRNTGELFF. As DNA, the CDR3 is TGTGCCAGCCTGGGACCAAGGAACACCGGGGAGCTGTTTTTT.

This chain uses TRBV14 with TRBJ2-1; TRBD2 matches 7 bases. V shed 8 bases and J 2 bases; nucleotides not matched to a gene: 6. The germline gives CDR1 SGHDN, CDR2 FVKESK. The CDR3 has 14 residues. In nucleotides, the CDR3 is TGTGCCAGCTGTGATCGGGGGGCCTACAATGAGCAGTTCTTC. Residues: CASCDRGAYNEQFF.

This clone was observed a single time. The chain combines TRBV27 with TRBJ1-2, with no clear D. Trimming cost V 6 bases and J 7 bases, with 15 bases left between them. Germline V gene sequence: CDR1 MNHEY, CDR2 SMNVEV (reference sequence). This CDR3 is built from 13 residues. The CDR3 here is CASSPGRARGYTF. DNA of the CDR3: TGTGCCAGCAGCCCCGGGAGGGCTCGTGGCTACACCTTC.

This rearrangement joins TRBV6-2 or TRBV6-3 to TRBJ2-5, with D perhaps TRBD1 (6 bases). Trimming removed 0 bases from V and 6 bases from J, with 14 bases in between. Germline-derived CDR1 and CDR2 are MNHEY and SVGEGT. CDR3 size: 15 residues. The CDR3 DNA follows: TGTGCCAGCAGTTACTCGAGGGGGTCAGGGAAGACCCAGTACTTC. Residues: CASSYSRGSGKTQYF.

This clone was detected a few times. The V and J genes are TRBV6-1 and TRBJ1-3; TRBD1 agrees at 10 bases. Germline CDR1 MNHNS, CDR2 SASEGT. This CDR3 contains 16 residues. Trimming at V came to 2 bases and at J to 6 bases, leaving 7 bases not matched to a gene. The CDR3 region has the DNA TGTGCCAGCAGTGAACTATACGGACAGGGGGAAAACACCATATATTTT. It encodes CASSELYGQGENTIYF.

V usage is TRBV28 and J usage is TRBJ1-1; a weak D match, TRBD1 (5 bases). This CDR3 has 11 residues. Trimming cost V 10 bases and J 4 bases, with 10 bases left between them. Germline V gives CDR1 MDHEN, CDR2 SYDVKM. The CDR3 nucleotides read TGTGCCACCCGAAGGGGCACTGAAGCTTTCTTT. Amino acid sequence: CATRRGTEAFF.

The genes are TRBV5-4 and TRBJ2-2, with 10 bases aligning to TRBD1. Trimming cost V 6 bases and J 3 bases; bases outside gene matches: 5. CDR1 is SGHNT and CDR2 is YYREEE in the germline V gene (reference sequence). The CDR3 runs 15 residues. The CDR3 here is CASTTGTGDTGELFF. CDR3 sequence (DNA): TGTGCCAGCACCACTGGGACAGGGGACACCGGGGAGCTGTTTTTT.

Only a few counts were recorded for this clone. The V call is TRBV2, the J call TRBJ1-1; no clear D. Trimming stripped 8 bases from V and 1 base from J, with 5 bases between. Germline V gene sequence: CDR1 SNHLY, CDR2 FYNNEI. This CDR3 has 11 amino acids. The CDR3 sequence: CASERNTEAFF. The CDR3 coding sequence is TGTGCCAGCGAAAGGAACACTGAAGCTTTCTTT.